This T cell receptor (beta chain) was identified in a study of T-cell reconstitution after alpha-beta-depleted transplantation in children. The V gene's germline CDR1 is SEHNR and CDR2 FQNEAQ (reference sequence). With 1 base removed from V and 2 bases from J, the gap between germline ends came to 12 bases. CDR3 length: 15 residues. TCRbeta library preparation incorporated unique molecular identifiers. TCRdb re-called the PCR reads with MiXCR, one entry per CDR3 protein. Of some 290,000 distinct CDR3 sequences listed, nearly 10% are singletons. The sequence came from a human donor who donated a stem cell graft to a child with SCID. The source material was PBMCs from the stem cell graft donor, sampled from the stem cell graft. The J gene is TRBJ2-7, the V gene TRBV7-9, with a tentative D call TRBD1 (5 bases). CDR3 protein: CASSLESQGAYEQYF. CDR3 sequence (DNA): TGTGCCAGCAGCTTAGAGTCCCAGGGCGCCTACGAGCAGTACTTC.